These T cell receptor beta chains were read from a single sample in a study of cytomegalovirus exposure and HLA in healthy donors. Clones were read by immunoSEQ multiplex PCR, and TCRdb kept only the in-frame ones, dropping some. The sample lists fewer than 250,000 clones; roughly four fifths were seen once. Sequenced sample: PBMCs. These receptors were obtained from a man aged 35-49 years in good health and CMV-seropositive. CDR3s include the opening cysteine and the closing phenylalanine or tryptophan. The D gene is left open where the match is weak. Clone size is shown for a subset of rows, as once, few, many or a class of expanded clone.

d_gene	v_gene	j_gene	abundance	len	CDR3aa	CDR3nt
.	TRBV30	TRBJ2-2	.	16	CAWSVSRTANTGELFF	TGTGCCTGGAGTGTCAGTAGGACAGCGAACACCGGGGAGCTGTTTTTT
.	TRBV6-5	TRBJ1-6	.	15	CASSAGLPETSPLHF	TGTGCCAGCAGTGCGGGACTCCCGGAAACTTCACCCCTCCACTTT
.	TRBV6-6	TRBJ2-2	.	16	CASSSPWGDGTGELFF	TGTGCCAGCAGCAGTCCTTGGGGGGACGGAACCGGGGAGCTGTTTTTT
TRBD2	TRBV6-5	TRBJ2-3	.	14	CASGTSGLVDTQYF	TGTGCCAGCGGGACTAGCGGGCTCGTAGATACGCAGTATTTT
.	TRBV5-4	TRBJ2-2	.	13	CASSLAHTGELFF	TGTGCCAGCAGCTTAGCCCACACCGGGGAGCTGTTTTTT
.	TRBV2	TRBJ2-7	.	14	CASSEFGGRYEQYF	TGTGCCAGCAGTGAATTTGGTGGGCGCTACGAGCAGTACTTC
TRBD1	TRBV4-1	TRBJ1-2	.	15	CASSHSPGQGIGYTF	TGCGCCAGCAGCCACTCCCCGGGACAGGGGATTGGCTACACCTTC
TRBD1	TRBV30	TRBJ2-7	.	14	CAWSRGTGGDEQYF	TGTGCCTGGAGTCGGGGGACAGGGGGCGATGAGCAGTACTTC
.	TRBV5-1	TRBJ2-1	.	15	CASSLGQSSYNEQFF	TGCGCCAGCAGCTTGGGGCAGTCCTCCTACAATGAGCAGTTCTTC
TRBD1	TRBV5-1	TRBJ2-7	.	14	CASSGTGGRYEQYF	TGCGCCAGCAGCGGGACAGGGGGTAGATACGAGCAGTACTTC
TRBD1	TRBV6-1	TRBJ1-6	.	15	CASSQQGSYNSPLHF	TGTGCCAGCAGTCAACAGGGGTCCTATAATTCACCCCTCCACTTT
TRBD1	TRBV5-4	TRBJ1-5	.	13	CASSRDSHQPQHF	TGTGCCAGCAGCCGGGACAGTCATCAGCCCCAGCATTTT
TRBD1	TRBV5-6	TRBJ1-5	.	17	CASSSTIGGAAGQPQHF	TGTGCCAGCAGCTCTACAATAGGGGGCGCGGCAGGTCAGCCCCAGCATTTT
.	TRBV4-2	TRBJ2-7	.	14	CASSQAAAAYEQYF	TGTGCCAGCAGCCAAGCTGCAGCGGCCTACGAGCAGTACTTC
.	TRBV7-8	TRBJ1-2	few	16	CASSLFGVRGGYGYTF	TGTGCCAGCAGCCTCTTCGGGGTACGAGGCGGGTATGGCTACACCTTC
TRBD2	TRBV5-1	TRBJ2-1	.	16	CASSLSGGLDYNEQFF	TGCGCCAGCAGCTTAAGCGGGGGGCTTGACTACAATGAGCAGTTCTTC
TRBD2	TRBV11-1	TRBJ2-1	.	15	CASSPGLAGVHEQFF	TGTGCCAGCAGCCCGGGACTAGCGGGAGTACATGAGCAGTTCTTC
TRBD1	TRBV18	TRBJ2-5	.	15	CASSATTGGSETQYF	TGTGCCAGCTCAGCAACGACAGGGGGCTCTGAGACCCAGTACTTC
TRBD1	TRBV7-9	TRBJ1-2	few	13	CASSIRQGDGYTF	TGTGCCAGCAGCATCCGACAGGGTGATGGCTACACCTTC
.	TRBV5-6	TRBJ1-2	.	12	CASSGSKRGYTF	TGTGCCAGCAGCGGATCAAAGCGGGGCTACACCTTC
TRBD1	TRBV28	TRBJ2-2	.	14	CASSPGTGSGELFF	TGTGCCAGCAGTCCCGGGACAGGCTCCGGGGAGCTGTTTTTT
TRBD1	TRBV6-5	TRBJ2-3	.	15	CASSSDRASTDTQYF	TGTGCCAGCAGTTCGGACAGGGCTAGCACAGATACGCAGTATTTT
TRBD1	TRBV5-4	TRBJ2-5	.	14	CASSQGQGTETQYF	TGTGCCAGCAGCCAGGGACAGGGAACAGAGACCCAGTACTTC
.	TRBV7-8	TRBJ2-5	.	15	CASSLLTGNQETQYF	TGTGCCAGCAGCTTACTAACGGGGAACCAAGAGACCCAGTACTTC
TRBD1	TRBV4-2	TRBJ1-1	.	22	CASSQGPLGQGARGGMNTEAFF	TGTGCCAGCAGCCAGGGTCCCCTGGGACAGGGGGCGCGAGGAGGCATGAACACTGAAGCTTTCTTT
TRBD1	TRBV18	TRBJ1-3	.	14	CASSPTGVGNTIYF	TGTGCCAGCTCACCGACAGGGGTTGGAAACACCATATATTTT
.	TRBV7-6	TRBJ2-7	.	14	CASSYRTETYEQYF	TGTGCCAGCAGCTACCGGACAGAGACCTACGAGCAGTACTTC
.	TRBV19	TRBJ2-1	once	15	CASSSGGRPYNEQFF	TGTGCCAGTAGTTCGGGTGGGAGGCCCTACAATGAGCAGTTCTTC
.	TRBV14	TRBJ1-6	.	14	CASSSDWANSPLHF	TGTGCCAGCAGCTCGGACTGGGCTAATTCACCCCTCCACTTT
TRBD2	TRBV7-9	TRBJ2-1	.	17	CASPGDPGGPGYNEQFF	TGTGCCAGCCCCGGCGACCCGGGAGGGCCGGGGTACAATGAGCAGTTCTTC
.	TRBV7-3	TRBJ1-3	.	13	CASSAGPGNTIYF	TGTGCCAGCAGTGCTGGGCCCGGAAACACCATATATTTT
TRBD1	TRBV19	TRBJ2-7	.	15	CASTLGGQGNHEQYF	TGTGCCAGTACCCTAGGGGGACAGGGGAACCACGAGCAGTACTTC
.	TRBV6-1	TRBJ2-7	.	12	CASSRDSYEQYF	TGTGCCAGCAGCCGGGACTCCTACGAGCAGTACTTC
TRBD1	TRBV4-3	TRBJ2-7	.	15	CASSQVGQGPYEQYF	TGCGCCAGCAGCCAAGTTGGACAGGGGCCCTACGAGCAGTACTTC
TRBD2	TRBV28	TRBJ2-1	.	13	CATGTSGSDEQFF	TGTGCCACCGGGACTAGCGGGAGTGATGAGCAGTTCTTC
TRBD1	TRBV6-5	TRBJ1-4	.	15	CASSPPGQGNEKLFF	TGTGCCAGCAGTCCTCCGGGACAGGGAAATGAAAAACTGTTTTTT
.	TRBV7-9	TRBJ2-5	.	17	CASGAPNVIPTGETQYF	TGTGCCAGCGGAGCCCCCAATGTAATTCCGACTGGCGAGACCCAGTACTTC
.	TRBV19	TRBJ1-5	.	15	CASSIESGVGQPQHF	TGTGCCAGTAGTATAGAATCAGGGGTTGGGCAGCCCCAGCATTTT
TRBD2	TRBV5-1	TRBJ2-1	few	17	CASSLHYSGGSYNEQFF	TGCGCCAGCAGCCTCCACTATAGCGGGGGCTCCTACAATGAGCAGTTCTTC
TRBD1	TRBV10-1	TRBJ2-5	.	13	CASSGQGVETQYF	TGCGCCAGCAGTGGACAGGGAGTCGAGACCCAGTACTTC
.	TRBV5-4	TRBJ1-1	.	13	CASSPTEYTEAFF	TGTGCCAGCAGTCCGACAGAGTACACTGAAGCTTTCTTT
TRBD1	TRBV6-1	TRBJ2-7	.	15	CASSESAGGNGEQYF	TGTGCCAGCAGTGAATCTGCAGGGGGCAACGGGGAGCAGTACTTC
TRBD1	TRBV6-5	TRBJ2-1	once	15	CASRRTGQPYNEQFF	TGTGCCAGCAGAAGGACAGGGCAGCCCTACAATGAGCAGTTCTTC
.	TRBV6-5	TRBJ1-5	.	15	CASSSQGTPHQPQHF	TGTGCCAGCAGTTCCCAGGGTACCCCCCATCAGCCCCAGCATTTT
.	TRBV5-1	TRBJ2-7	.	16	CASSLATGLNLWEQYF	TGCGCCAGCAGCTTGGCCACAGGTCTTAACCTCTGGGAGCAGTACTTC
TRBD1	TRBV5-8	TRBJ1-5	.	14	CASSRGQDNQPQHF	TGTGCCAGCAGCCGGGGACAGGACAATCAGCCCCAGCATTTT
TRBD2	TRBV7-9	TRBJ2-5	.	16	CASSLRTSWGGETQYF	TGTGCCAGCAGCCTACGGACTAGCTGGGGGGGGGAGACCCAGTACTTC
TRBD1	TRBV7-8	TRBJ2-7	.	17	CASSLEVWAGGGYEQYF	TGTGCCAGCAGCTTAGAGGTGTGGGCAGGGGGTGGTTACGAGCAGTACTTC
TRBD2	TRBV11-3	TRBJ2-1	.	14	CASSLSGRNNEQFF	TGTGCCAGCAGCCTTAGCGGGAGGAACAATGAGCAGTTCTTC
TRBD1	TRBV6-1	TRBJ1-5	.	13	CATLTGRDQPQHF	TGTGCCACCCTGACAGGGCGAGATCAGCCCCAGCATTTT
TRBD1	TRBV9	TRBJ1-2	.	14	CASSVDGTGSGYTF	TGTGCCAGCAGCGTAGATGGGACAGGGAGTGGCTACACCTTC
.	TRBV7-9	TRBJ2-7	.	14	CASSHPGTHYEQYF	TGTGCCAGCAGCCATCCGGGAACCCACTACGAGCAGTACTTC
TRBD2	TRBV5-1	TRBJ2-1	.	15	CASSSGTNPYNEQFF	TGCGCCAGCAGCTCCGGGACTAACCCCTACAATGAGCAGTTCTTC
.	TRBV6-6	TRBJ1-1	.	12	CASSLRQTEAFF	TGTGCCAGCAGTTTGAGGCAGACCGAAGCTTTCTTT